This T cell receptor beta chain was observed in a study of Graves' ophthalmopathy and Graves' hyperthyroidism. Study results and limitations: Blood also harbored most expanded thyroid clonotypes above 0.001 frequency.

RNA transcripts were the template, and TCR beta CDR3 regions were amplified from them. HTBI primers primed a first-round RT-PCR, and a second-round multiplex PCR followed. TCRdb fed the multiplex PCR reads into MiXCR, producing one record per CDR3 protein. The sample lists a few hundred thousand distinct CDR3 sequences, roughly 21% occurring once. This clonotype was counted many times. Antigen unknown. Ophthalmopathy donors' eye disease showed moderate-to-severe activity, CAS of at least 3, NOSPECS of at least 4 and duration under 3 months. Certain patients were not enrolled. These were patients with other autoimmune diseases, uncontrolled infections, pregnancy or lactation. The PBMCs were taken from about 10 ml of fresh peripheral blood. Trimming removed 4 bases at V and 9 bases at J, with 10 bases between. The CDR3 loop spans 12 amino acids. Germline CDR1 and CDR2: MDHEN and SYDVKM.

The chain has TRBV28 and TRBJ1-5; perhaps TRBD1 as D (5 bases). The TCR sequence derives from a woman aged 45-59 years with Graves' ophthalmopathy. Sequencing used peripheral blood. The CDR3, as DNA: TGTGCCAGCAGTTCAGGGTCCGGGCCCCAGCATTTT. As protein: CASSSGSGPQHF. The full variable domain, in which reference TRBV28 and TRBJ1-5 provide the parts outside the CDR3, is DVKVTQSSRYLVKRTGEKVFLECVQDMDHENMFWYRQDPGLGLRLIYFSYDVKMKEKGDIPEGYSVSREKKERFSLILESASTNQTSMYLCASSSGSGPQHFGDGTRLSIL.